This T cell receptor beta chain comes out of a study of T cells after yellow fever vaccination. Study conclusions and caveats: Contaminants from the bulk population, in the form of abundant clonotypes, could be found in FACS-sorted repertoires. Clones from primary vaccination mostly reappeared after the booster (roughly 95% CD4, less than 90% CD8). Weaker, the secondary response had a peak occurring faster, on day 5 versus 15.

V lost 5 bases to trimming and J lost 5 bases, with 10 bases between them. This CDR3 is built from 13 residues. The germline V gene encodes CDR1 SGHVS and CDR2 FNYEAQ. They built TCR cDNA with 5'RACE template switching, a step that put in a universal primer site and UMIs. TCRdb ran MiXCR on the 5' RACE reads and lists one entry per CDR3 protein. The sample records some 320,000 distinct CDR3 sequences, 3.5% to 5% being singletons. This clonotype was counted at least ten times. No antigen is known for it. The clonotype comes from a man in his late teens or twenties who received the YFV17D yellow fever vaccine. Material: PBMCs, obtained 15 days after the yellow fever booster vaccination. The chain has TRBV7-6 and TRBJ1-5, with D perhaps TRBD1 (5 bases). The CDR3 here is CASSPMGDQPQHF. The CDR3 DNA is TGTGCCAGCAGCCCCATGGGGGATCAGCCCCAGCATTTT.